Given below is one T cell receptor (beta chain) in context. This specimen belongs to a study of technical replicates of blood from several donors. The CDR3 is 15 amino acids. Trimming stripped 3 bases from V and 0 bases from J, with 12 bases between. The germline gives CDR1 SQVTM, CDR2 ANQGSEA. Here immunoSEQ multiplex PCR was the method, and the copy in TCRdb shows in-frame clones only, minus some. The sample shows about 80,000 clones, 95% to 98% of them seen only once. The V and J genes are TRBV29-1 and TRBJ2-1; D remains unclear. The sample consisted of T cells isolated from PBMCs. The sequence came from a human donor in good health. CDR3 loop: CSVEEPARSYNEQFF. CDR3 sequence (DNA): TGCAGCGTTGAGGAGCCCGCCCGCTCCTACAATGAGCAGTTCTTC.